This T cell receptor (beta chain) emerged from a study of human T cells and chemical hapten exposure (dated by TCRdb to the early 2020s). Broadly, across the study: For sensitization, 2% DPC in acetone was applied to a roughly 2 cm by roughly 2 cm area of upper inner arm skin. Weekly therapeutic DPC doses were additionally applied to the scalp of patients throughout the roughly 24-week study period. Patch testing was performed on the upper back with Finn chambers containing 0.01% DPC, and the patch tests were scored after 6 days according to International Contact Dermatitis Research Group standards. Most of the patients in the cohort were female, and the cohort covered alopecia areata with under or over 50% scalp involvement, alopecia totalis and alopecia universalis. The libraries were sequenced as a pool, and the TCR yield per sample differed mostly because of small variations in library volumes within the pool. This study followed changes in the peripheral blood TCR repertoire in vivo during primary and secondary sensitization of alopecia patients to the hapten diphenylcyclopropenone (DPC). Blood samples were taken from patients before sensitization (week 0) and at 2, 6 and about 24 weeks after DPC sensitization. For TCR sequencing, blood came from 25 to 35 alopecia patients at anywhere from one to four time points (pre-sensitization, 2, 6 and 24 weeks).

Findings and caveats that apply to the study as a whole: The number of TCRs above 1 in 1000 frequency did not change with DPC sensitization; there was no evidence of global repertoire structure alterations. Compared with pre-sensitization or healthy control sets, expanded TCRs formed significantly more large CDR3 similarity clusters, which is consistent with antigen-driven responses. Patch test score correlated positively with the number of PT1 expanded TCRs, reaching significance at thresholds 8, 16 and 32 but not at 4. After repeated subsampling, changes were observed in the strength of the expansion versus patch-test correlation and in the threshold at which the correlation became significant. Alopecia, a presumed autoimmune disease, was present in all patients, so the immune response of the patients might differ from that of healthy individuals.

The V and J ends are trimmed by 4 bases and 2 bases, leaving 8 bases between them. According to the germline V gene (reference sequence), CDR1 reads DFQATT and CDR2 reads SNEGSKA. CDR3 length: 12 amino acids, cysteine to phenylalanine. Only the CDR3 region is kept as DNA, spanning 36 bases read in frame from base 1. The library came from RACE. The sequencing machine was a NextSeq 500. Library preparation attached unique molecular identifiers to individual cDNA molecules for quantitative, reproducible TCR counting. For every blood RNA sample, sequencing covered both the TCR alpha and TCR beta chains. The authors' pipeline ran thus. A median of about 89,000 TCRs per sample was observed, with a range of about 23,224 to 690,600. The Decombinator software suite was used to annotate V, J and CDR3 in the TCR reads. To make PS versus PT1 abundance plots, every sample was subsampled to the same number of TCRs (28,000). TCRs were defined as expanded if absent before sensitization and observed at least eight times at the 2-week time point. Using fastp at Q25 and MiXCR, TCRdb reprocessed the public reads and kept productive beta chains. Records with the same CDR3 protein are collapsed into one entry carrying the most frequent genes and DNA. Here the V and J calls rest on TCRdb's processing, not on the authors' analysis. Counted in this sample were about 120,000 distinct CDR3 sequences; roughly 10% of them appeared once. The ten largest make up 2% to 2.5% of the sample.

The label giving this sample's time point can be read as: patch test 3, about 24 weeks after DPC sensitization. Read against the paper, the sample's treatment or condition label means: therapeutic diphenylcyclopropenone sensitization with weekly scalp DPC. At each patch-test visit, blood was drawn before the patch test was applied. Patients were considered eligible if aged 18 to 70, diagnosed with alopecia and deemed suitable for DPC therapy, and patients were excluded if pregnant. Total RNA was extracted from unfractionated whole blood collected in Tempus Blood RNA tubes. In the case of this clonotype: Its antigen remains unidentified. Qualities for individual bases were not recorded, and no much larger clone is one base off.

This clonotype originated in a woman in her forties or fifties with alopecia areata. Some clones in this sample may be carry-over from other donors' samples. The chain is made from TRBV20-1 and TRBJ1-2; perhaps TRBD1 is the D gene, with 6 bases matching. The sample was whole blood, taken in connection with sensitization to the hapten diphenylcyclopropenone (DPC). The nucleotide sequence is given as TGCAGTGCTAACAGGGACAACTATGGCTACACCTTC. Its amino acids are CSANRDNYGYTF.